What follows are 19 T cell receptor beta chains derived from one specimen sequenced in a study of blood T cell repertoires in COVID-19. Profiled with immunoSEQ multiplex PCR; TCRdb holds only in-frame clones, not every one. Here the sample spans roughly 420,000 clones, around 87% being singletons. The sample comprised PBMCs or T cells enriched from blood (not recorded which). These receptors originate from a woman aged 30 to 39 with acute COVID-19.

In this sample, this clone turned up a few times. The rearrangement uses TRBV7-9 and TRBJ1-2; D is perhaps TRBD1 (6 bases). Trimming removed 5 bases from V and 4 bases from J, with 17 bases in between. The CDR3 totals 15 residues. Germline CDR1 is SEHNR and CDR2 is FQNEAQ (reference sequence). Here the CDR3 DNA reads TGTGCCAGCAGCCCCGGACAGTCACCCGCCTATGGCTACACCTTC. Amino acid sequence: CASSPGQSPAYGYTF.

This clone was recorded once. J is TRBJ2-7 and V is TRBV12-3 or TRBV12-4, with D hard to call. Trimming removed 3 bases from V and 4 bases from J, with 10 bases in between. The CDR3 runs to 13 residues. This chain's CDR3 is CASSFTLRYEQYF. The DNA for the CDR3 is TGTGCCAGCAGTTTTACCCTACGGTACGAGCAGTACTTC.

This chain connects TRBV7-2 to TRBJ1-6; D is undetermined. The CDR3 covers 16 residues. The V gene lost 1 base and the J gene lost 6 bases, with 13 bases spanning the gap. CDR1 is SGHTA and CDR2 is FQGNSA in the germline V gene. CDR3 DNA: TGTGCCAGCAGCTTAGTCTCACAGATTGGTAATTCACCCCTCCACTTT. Amino acids: CASSLVSQIGNSPLHF.

This sequence joins TRBV19 and TRBJ1-4; D is unclear. The germline CDR1 and CDR2 sequences are LNHDA and SQIVND (reference sequence). The V and J ends lost 6 bases and 0 bases respectively, with 8 bases between them. There are 14 residues in the CDR3. Written as DNA, the CDR3 is TGTGCCAGTAGAAGACTGACAACTAATGAAAAACTGTTTTTT. It yields the protein CASRRLTTNEKLFF.

V and J are TRBV7-9 and TRBJ1-2; 9 nucleotides align to TRBD1. The junction had 1 base not matched to a gene; V was cut back by 3 bases and J by 2 bases. Germline V CDR1 and CDR2: SEHNR, FQNEAQ (reference sequence). This CDR3 is built from 14 residues. This CDR3 is CASSFTGGNYGYTF. DNA of the CDR3: TGTGCCAGCAGCTTCACAGGGGGCAACTATGGCTACACCTTC.

The chain carries TRBV2 and TRBJ1-1, with D uncertain. CDR3 size: 11 residues. The germline V gene encodes CDR1 SNHLY and CDR2 FYNNEI. Trimming took off 4 bases at V and 11 bases at J, with 11 bases between the two ends. In nucleotides, the CDR3 is TGTGCCAGCAGTGGCGGAGGGCGGGCTTTCTTT. This encodes CASSGGGRAFF.

The V gene is TRBV5-6, the J gene TRBJ2-5; 8 bases line up with TRBD2. CDR3 size: 15 residues. Germline CDR1 is SGHDT and CDR2 is YYEEEE. J gave up 4 bases and V 4 bases, and 9 bases lay outside the gene matches. The CDR3 nucleotides are TGTGCCAGCAGCCGCGGGAGGCCAATGATAGAGACCCAGTACTTC. Its protein product is CASSRGRPMIETQYF.

The CDR3 nucleotides read TGTGCCAGCAGCTTGCGGTTAGACTATGGCTACACCTTC. Protein: CASSLRLDYGYTF. The V call is TRBV5-5, the J call TRBJ1-2; no firm D call. Deletions cut 1 base from V and 3 bases from J, with 7 bases between. There are 13 residues in the CDR3. The germline CDR1 and CDR2 sequences are SGHKS and YYEKEE (reference sequence).

In this sample, this clone turned up once. The V and J genes are TRBV28 and TRBJ1-2, with D maybe TRBD1 (5 bases). V was trimmed by 4 bases and J by 4 bases, leaving 10 bases between them. Germline V CDR1 and CDR2: MDHEN, SYDVKM. The CDR3 extends over 13 amino acids. The CDR3 coding sequence is TGTGCCAGCAGTTACGGGGGTGGCTATGGCTACACCTTC. Translation: CASSYGGGYGYTF.

The rearrangement joins TRBV27 to TRBJ1-5; possible D gene TRBD1, 5 bases. Germline CDR1 and CDR2: MNHEY and SMNVEV (reference sequence). CDR3 length: 15 amino acids. V lost 6 bases and J 0 bases, leaving 12 bases between the germline ends. The CDR3 DNA sequence: TGTGCCAGCAGCCAACGGGGGTATAGCAATCAGCCCCAGCATTTT. Translating gives CASSQRGYSNQPQHF.

V usage is TRBV5-1 and J usage is TRBJ2-3, with 7 bases matching TRBD2. The CDR3 totals 15 residues. The germline gives CDR1 SGHRS, CDR2 YFSETQ. V trimming: 2 bases; J trimming: 5 bases; junction bases outside the gene matches: 8. The CDR3 nucleotides read TGCGCCAGCAGCTTATACGGGACTACGTTAGATACGCAGTATTTT. Translated, it gives CASSLYGTTLDTQYF.

V gene TRBV18 combines with J gene TRBJ1-5; 7 nucleotides line up with TRBD1. This CDR3 spans 14 amino acids. V lost 3 bases and J lost 3; bases outside the gene matches: 2. The germline V gene has CDR1 KGHSH and CDR2 LQKENI. The CDR3 sequence: CASSPGTDNQPQHF. The CDR3 DNA reads TGTGCCAGCTCACCCGGGACAGACAATCAGCCCCAGCATTTT.

The chain has TRBV5-1 and TRBJ1-2; 9 bases align to TRBD1. Per germline, CDR1 SGHRS and CDR2 YFSETQ. The CDR3 runs to 14 residues. J was trimmed by 4 bases and V by 4 bases; bases with no gene match: 5. CDR3 sequence (DNA): TGCGCCAGCAGCCCGGGACAGGGCGTCTATGGCTACACCTTC. This codes for CASSPGQGVYGYTF.

This chain joins TRBV10-1 and TRBJ2-7; 7 nucleotides agree with TRBD1. Per germline, CDR1 WNHNN and CDR2 SYGVQD (reference sequence). This CDR3 is built from 14 residues. V was pared by 2 bases and J by 7 bases, with 8 bases of the junction left unmatched. In DNA, the CDR3 is TGCGCCAGCAGTGAGACCGCAGACAGGGTTGAGCAGTACTTC. As protein: CASSETADRVEQYF.

CDR3 loop: CASSPFAGWGEQFF. The CDR3 DNA is TGTGCCAGCTCACCATTTGCAGGGTGGGGTGAGCAGTTCTTC. This rearrangement joins TRBV18 to TRBJ2-1, with a tentative D call TRBD1 (5 bases). The germline gives CDR1 KGHSH, CDR2 LQKENI. V lost 2 bases, J lost 9 bases, and 14 bases lay in between. CDR3 size: 14 residues.

The genes are TRBV7-2 and TRBJ1-2; no clear D gene. V shed 3 bases and J shed 1 base, with 9 bases lying between them. The CDR3 has 14 residues. CDR1 SGHTA and CDR2 FQGNSA come from the germline V gene. The CDR3 region is CASSFRGFNYGYTF. CDR3 nucleotides: TGTGCCAGCAGCTTTAGAGGTTTTAACTATGGCTACACCTTC.

This clone came up once. The genes are TRBV3-1 (or the pseudogene TRBV3-2) and TRBJ1-2; 7 bases map to TRBD1. CDR3 length equals 12 residues. The ends lost 3 bases at V and 8 bases at J; junction bases unmatched: 3. CDR1 is LGHDT and CDR2 is YNNKEL in the germline V gene (reference sequence). The CDR3 is CASSQTGIGYTF. As DNA, the CDR3 is TGTGCCAGCAGCCAGACAGGGATCGGCTACACCTTC.

This sequence joins TRBV5-4 and TRBJ1-1; no clear D. Germline lookup yields CDR1 SGHNT and CDR2 YYREEE (reference sequence). The V gene lost 7 bases and the J gene lost 4 bases, with 17 bases spanning the gap. The CDR3 consists of 14 residues. The CDR3 DNA sequence: TGTGCCAGCTCTCCCCGCGGGTTGGCCACTGAAGCTTTCTTT. It yields the protein CASSPRGLATEAFF.

This chain connects TRBV6-2 or TRBV6-3 to TRBJ1-6, with 10 positions matching TRBD1. Germline CDR1 is MNHEY and CDR2 is SVGEGT. The length of the CDR3 is 16 residues. With V trimmed by 5 bases and J by 6 bases, 7 bases remained unmatched. As DNA, the CDR3 is TGTGCCAGCAGTCCCGACAGGGGGCGCAGTAATTCACCCCTCCACTTT. Translation gives CASSPDRGRSNSPLHF.